This T cell receptor beta chain was retrieved from a study of regulatory T cells in long-lasting Graves disease. The V gene's germline CDR1 is SNHLY and CDR2 FYNNEI. V lost 7 bases and J lost 8, with 14 bases in between. There are 13 residues in the CDR3. The time point denotes: newly diagnosed GD, antithyroid drugs for less than 3 months. PBMC-extracted RNA yielded the TCR library. Overall study findings and caveats: Repertoires from persistent disease leaned toward TRBV28, TRBJ1-2 and TRBJ2-5.

This clonotype showed up many times. Its antigen is as yet unknown. Relying on iRepertoire HTBI primers and Arm-PCR of CDR3 regions, the team built TCR beta libraries. Each CDR3 protein is one row after TCRdb ran MiXCR on the multiplex PCR reads. The repertoire has under 400,000 distinct CDR3 sequences, 16% of them found once; the top ten carry around 27%. The sample was also linked to a second study, of T cells in Graves' hyperthyroidism and ophthalmopathy. As that study records: A first-round RT-PCR of the TCR CDR3 used the HTBI primer set.

This sequence originates from a man aged 40-55 years with Graves disease. The chain combines TRBV2 with TRBJ1-4; D call uncertain. The input for sequencing was peripheral blood mononuclear cells (PBMCs), taken at new diagnosis, from a patient treated with antithyroid drugs. CDR3 sequence (DNA): TGTGCCAGCAATGAGGCCTTGGAGGAAAAACTGTTTTTT. Translated, it gives CASNEALEEKLFF.